The entry below describes one TCR beta chain. The CDR3 length is 14 residues. Germline CDR1 LNHDA, CDR2 SQIVND (reference sequence). Trimming took 3 bases from V and 1 from J, leaving 7 bases between them. These data originate in a study of T cells in Graves' hyperthyroidism and ophthalmopathy. Amplification yielded TCR beta CDR3 regions, with RNA transcripts as the source. The TCR CDR3 was amplified in a first-round RT-PCR using the HTBI primer set. TCRdb used MiXCR to reprocess the multiplex PCR reads, holding one entry per CDR3 protein. The sample carries around 700,000 distinct CDR3 sequences, about 19% recorded once.

This receptor was obtained from a woman between 45 and 60 years old with Graves' hyperthyroidism that later progressed to Graves' ophthalmopathy. The J gene is TRBJ1-5, the V gene TRBV19; D uncertain. Sequencing used blood. The CDR3 sequence: CASSIGRSNQPQHF. The DNA for the CDR3 is TGTGCCAGTAGTATTGGCCGGAGCAATCAGCCCCAGCATTTT.